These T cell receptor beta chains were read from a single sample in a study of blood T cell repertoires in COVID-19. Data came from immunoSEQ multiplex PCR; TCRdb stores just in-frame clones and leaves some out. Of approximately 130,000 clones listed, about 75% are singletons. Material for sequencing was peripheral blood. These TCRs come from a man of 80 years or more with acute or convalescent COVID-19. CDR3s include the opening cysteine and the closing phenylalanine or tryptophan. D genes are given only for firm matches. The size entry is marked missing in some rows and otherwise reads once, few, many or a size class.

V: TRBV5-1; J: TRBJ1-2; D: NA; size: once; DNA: TGCGCCAGCAGCACAGACACCACCGGCTACACCTTC; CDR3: CASSTDTTGYTF
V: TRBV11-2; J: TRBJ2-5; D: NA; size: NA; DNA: TGTGCCAGCAGCTTATTAGGAGGTACCCAGTACTTC; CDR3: CASSLLGGTQYF
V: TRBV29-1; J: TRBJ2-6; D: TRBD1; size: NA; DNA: TGCAGCGTTGACGGTGGGGACAGGGAAATGGGCCGGTCCAACGTCCTGACTTTC; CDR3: CSVDGGDREMGRSNVLTF
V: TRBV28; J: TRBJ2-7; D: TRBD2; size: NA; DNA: TGTGCCAGCACTAGCGGGGTTTACGAGCAGTACTTC; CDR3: CASTSGVYEQYF
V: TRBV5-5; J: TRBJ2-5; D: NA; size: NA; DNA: TGTGCCAGCAGCTTGGCCGACAGCCAAGAGACCCAGTACTTC; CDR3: CASSLADSQETQYF
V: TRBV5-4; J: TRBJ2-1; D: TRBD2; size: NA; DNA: TGTGCCAGCAGCTCGGGACTAGCGGGGGTGACAGGGGAGCAGTTCTTC; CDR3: CASSSGLAGVTGEQFF
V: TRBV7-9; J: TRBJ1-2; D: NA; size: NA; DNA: TGTGCCAGCAGCTCAGGTCTTTTTGGTGGCTACACCTTC; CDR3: CASSSGLFGGYTF
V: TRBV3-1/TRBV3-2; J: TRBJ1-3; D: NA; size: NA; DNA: TGTGCCAGCAGCTCGACAGCAGCCTCTGGAAACACCATATATTTT; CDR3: CASSSTAASGNTIYF
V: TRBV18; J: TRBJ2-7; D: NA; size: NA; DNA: TGTGCCAGCTCACCAACAAACGCCGGAGGGCTGGACGAGCAGTACTTC; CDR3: CASSPTNAGGLDEQYF
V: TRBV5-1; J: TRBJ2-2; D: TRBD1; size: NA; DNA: TGCGCCAGCAGTTCAGGGGGCGCATCCGGGGAGCTGTTTTTT; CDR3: CASSSGGASGELFF
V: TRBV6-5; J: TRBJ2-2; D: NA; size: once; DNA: TGTGCCAGCAGGACATGGTCCGGGGAGCTGTTTTTT; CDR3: CASRTWSGELFF
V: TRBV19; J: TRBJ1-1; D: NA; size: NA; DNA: TGTGCCAGTAGTCTCCCCCGCGGAGGCGTGAACACTGAAGCTTTCTTT; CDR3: CASSLPRGGVNTEAFF
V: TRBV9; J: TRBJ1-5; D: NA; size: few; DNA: TGTGCCAGCAGCGTAGAGGGAGATAGCAATCAGCCCCAGCATTTT; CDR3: CASSVEGDSNQPQHF
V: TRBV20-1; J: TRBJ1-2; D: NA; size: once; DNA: TGCAGTGCTAGGGAACAGCTTGGCTACACCTTC; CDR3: CSAREQLGYTF
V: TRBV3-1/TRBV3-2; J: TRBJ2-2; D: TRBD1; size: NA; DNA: TGTGCCAGCAGCCGCAGGGGGCCGAGCACCGGGGAGCTGTTTTTT; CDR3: CASSRRGPSTGELFF
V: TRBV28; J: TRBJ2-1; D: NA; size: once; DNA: TGTGCCAGCAGTTTATCAGGGGCCAATGAGCAGTTCTTC; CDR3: CASSLSGANEQFF
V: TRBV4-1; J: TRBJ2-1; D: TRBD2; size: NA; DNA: TGCGCCAGCAGCCAAGGTAGGCGGGGGGCGCAGGATGAGCAGTTCTTC; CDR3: CASSQGRRGAQDEQFF
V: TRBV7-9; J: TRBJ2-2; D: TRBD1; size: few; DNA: TGTGCCAGCAGCTCCGCGGACAGGGCGTACACCGGGGAGCTGTTTTTT; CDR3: CASSSADRAYTGELFF
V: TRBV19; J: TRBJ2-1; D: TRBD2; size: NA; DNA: TGTGCCAGTAGTATAAGGGAGGCTAGCGGGGGCCCGCGAAATGAGCAGTTCTTC; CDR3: CASSIREASGGPRNEQFF
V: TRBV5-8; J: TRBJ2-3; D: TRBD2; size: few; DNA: TGTGCCAGCAGCTTGAGCGGGGGGCCAGATACGCAGTATTTT; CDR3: CASSLSGGPDTQYF
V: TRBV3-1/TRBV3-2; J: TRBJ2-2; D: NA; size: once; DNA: TGTGCCAGCAGCCCGTATAACAGGGCCGGGGAGCTGTTTTTT; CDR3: CASSPYNRAGELFF
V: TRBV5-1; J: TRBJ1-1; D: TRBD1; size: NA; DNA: TGCGCCAGCAGCCCTAGACGGGACAGGAACACTGAAGCTTTCTTT; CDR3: CASSPRRDRNTEAFF
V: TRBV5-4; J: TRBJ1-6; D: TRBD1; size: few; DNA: TGTGCCAGCAGCTTGGACAGGGGGCACAATTCACCCCTCCACTTT; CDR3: CASSLDRGHNSPLHF
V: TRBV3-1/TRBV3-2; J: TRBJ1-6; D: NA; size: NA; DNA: TGTGCCAGCAGCCAAGAACGGCAGGTCAATAATTCACCCCTCCACTTT; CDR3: CASSQERQVNNSPLHF
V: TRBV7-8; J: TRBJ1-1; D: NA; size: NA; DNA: TGTGCCAGCAGCTACCGGGAACAAATGAACACTGAAGCTTTCTTT; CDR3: CASSYREQMNTEAFF
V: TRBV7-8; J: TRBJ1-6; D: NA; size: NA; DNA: TGTGCCAGCAGCTGGGAGGCTAATAATTCACCCCTCCACTTT; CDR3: CASSWEANNSPLHF
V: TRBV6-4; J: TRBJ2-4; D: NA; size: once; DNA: TGTGCCAGCAGTGACCATGTGAACCCGGTCCCCCGGAACATTCAGTACTTC; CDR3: CASSDHVNPVPRNIQYF
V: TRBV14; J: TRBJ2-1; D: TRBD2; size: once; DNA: TGTGCCAGCAGCCAAGGCGGGGGGAATGAGCAGTTCTTC; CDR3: CASSQGGGNEQFF
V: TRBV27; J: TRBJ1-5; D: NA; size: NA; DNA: TGTGCCAGCAGTTTATTACAGAGCGGGCAGCCCCAGCATTTT; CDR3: CASSLLQSGQPQHF
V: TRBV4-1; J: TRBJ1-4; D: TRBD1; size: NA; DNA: TGCGTCAGCAGCCGACCCGGACAGGCTAATGAAAAACTGTTTTTT; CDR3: CVSSRPGQANEKLFF
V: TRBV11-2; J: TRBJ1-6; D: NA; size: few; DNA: TGTGCCAGCAGCTTAGATCCGGTTTCACCCCTCCACTTT; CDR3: CASSLDPVSPLHF
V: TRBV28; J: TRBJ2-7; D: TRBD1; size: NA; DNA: TGTGCCAGCACCAGGGGGACAGGGACAGTAAACTTC; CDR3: CASTRGTGTVNF
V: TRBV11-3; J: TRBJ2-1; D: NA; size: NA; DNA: TGTGCCAGCAGCTTAGGTGCCTCCCACGGGGAGCAGTTCTTC; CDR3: CASSLGASHGEQFF
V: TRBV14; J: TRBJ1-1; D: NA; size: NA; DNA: TGTGCCAGCAGCCCTCTAGGTCCCCCGGTGCCTGAAGCTTTCTTT; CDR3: CASSPLGPPVPEAFF
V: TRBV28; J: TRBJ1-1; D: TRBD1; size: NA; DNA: TGTGCCAGCAGGAACGCCGGGACAGTGAACACTGAAGCTTTCTTT; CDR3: CASRNAGTVNTEAFF
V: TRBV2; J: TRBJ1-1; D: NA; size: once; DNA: TGTGCCAGCAGTGAATCCGGAGACACTGAAGCTTTCTTT; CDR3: CASSESGDTEAFF
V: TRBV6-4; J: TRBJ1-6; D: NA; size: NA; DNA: TGTGCCAGCAAACGGGACACCTCTTATAATTCACCCCTCCACTTT; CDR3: CASKRDTSYNSPLHF
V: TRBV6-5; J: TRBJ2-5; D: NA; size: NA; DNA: TGTGCCAGCAGTCACACACGAGAGACCCAGTACTTC; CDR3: CASSHTRETQYF
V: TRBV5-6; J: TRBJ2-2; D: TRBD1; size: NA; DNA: TGTGCCAGCAGCTCCCTCGGGACAGGGCCGAGGACCGGGGAGCTGTTTTTT; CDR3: CASSSLGTGPRTGELFF
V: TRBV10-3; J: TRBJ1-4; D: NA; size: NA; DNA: TGTGCCATCAGTGAGTCGACCGAGGTTTCGGGGGAAAAACTGTTTTTT; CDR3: CAISESTEVSGEKLFF
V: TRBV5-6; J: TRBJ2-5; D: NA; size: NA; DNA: TGTGCCAGCGGCTGGGCGGGTACGGGGACCCAGTACTTC; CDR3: CASGWAGTGTQYF
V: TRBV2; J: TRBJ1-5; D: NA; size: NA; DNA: TGTGCCAGCAGTCCCCCGGTGCAGGGCCCTGGACCCCAGCATTTT; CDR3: CASSPPVQGPGPQHF
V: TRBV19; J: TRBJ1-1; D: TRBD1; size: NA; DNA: TGTGCCAGTAGCAAAACAGGGACAGGGAACACTGAAGCTTTCTTT; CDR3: CASSKTGTGNTEAFF
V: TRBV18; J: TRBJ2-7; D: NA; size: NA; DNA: TGTGCCAGCTCACCACCGTCAGGGGCCCCGGGCCTCGAGCAGTACTTC; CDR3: CASSPPSGAPGLEQYF
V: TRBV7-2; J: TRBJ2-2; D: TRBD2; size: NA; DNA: TGTGCCAGCAGCTTAGTCGGGACTAGCGGAAACACCGGGGAGCTGTTTTTT; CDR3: CASSLVGTSGNTGELFF
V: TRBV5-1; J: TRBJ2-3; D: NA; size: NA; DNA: TGCGCCAGCAGCCGCCCGGGTACGCAGTATTTT; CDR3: CASSRPGTQYF
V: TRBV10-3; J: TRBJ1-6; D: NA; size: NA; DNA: TGTGCCACTAGACAGGAGAATTCACCCCTCCACTTT; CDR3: CATRQENSPLHF
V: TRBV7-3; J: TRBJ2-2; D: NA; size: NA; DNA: TGTGCCAGCAGCTTGGGGGCTCGGGGAAATCCGAACACCGGGGAGCTGTTTTTT; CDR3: CASSLGARGNPNTGELFF
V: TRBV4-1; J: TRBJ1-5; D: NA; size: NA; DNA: TGCGCCAGCAGCCATTATCCCTCTAGCAATCAGCCCCAGCATTTT; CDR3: CASSHYPSSNQPQHF
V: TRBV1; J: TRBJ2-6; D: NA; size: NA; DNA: TGCACCAGCACCCGACTGAACTCTGGGGCCAACGTCCTGACTTTC; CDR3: CTSTRLNSGANVLTF
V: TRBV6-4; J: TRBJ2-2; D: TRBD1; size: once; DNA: TGTGCCAGCAGGGGACAGGGGACCACCGGGGAGCTGTTTTTT; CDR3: CASRGQGTTGELFF
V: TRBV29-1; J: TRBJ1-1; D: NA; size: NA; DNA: TGCAGCGTTGGGGAGGGAGGAGCTTTCTTT; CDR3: CSVGEGGAFF